A selection of T cell receptor beta chains follows, all from one sample in a study of CD8 T cells in ankylosing spondylitis. MiXCR, run by TCRdb on the 5' RACE reads, gives a single entry per CDR3 protein. The sample holds a few hundred thousand distinct CDR3 sequences, roughly 15% seen once. Sample: blood, either unsorted or a sorted T cell fraction (not recorded which). These receptors were obtained from a male donor with ankylosing spondylitis. CDR3s include the opening cysteine and the closing phenylalanine or tryptophan. Each record gives: V gene, J gene, clone size, CDR3 protein. Some rows mark clone size as missing; the rest say once, few, many or name a class of expanded clone.

V gene: TRBV20-1; J gene: TRBJ2-1; clone size: many; CDR3 protein: CSVQTGEAYNEQFF
V gene: TRBV6-1; J gene: TRBJ2-4; clone size: few; CDR3 protein: CASSPRAGTPQNIQYF
V gene: TRBV15; J gene: TRBJ2-5; clone size: few; CDR3 protein: CATSRETSWETQYF
V gene: TRBV11-2; J gene: TRBJ2-2; clone size: NA; CDR3 protein: CASSLEWLAGTGELFF
V gene: TRBV19; J gene: TRBJ1-3; clone size: few; CDR3 protein: CASSMEAGPGNTIYF
V gene: TRBV4-2; J gene: TRBJ2-1; clone size: few; CDR3 protein: CASSQEKGLAGVNEQFF
V gene: TRBV5-1; J gene: TRBJ2-5; clone size: few; CDR3 protein: CASSAHQETQYF
V gene: TRBV6-1; J gene: TRBJ1-5; clone size: many; CDR3 protein: CASSEVRARGINQPQHF
V gene: TRBV24-1; J gene: TRBJ2-3; clone size: NA; CDR3 protein: CAKGLAEYTDTQYF
V gene: TRBV12-3/TRBV12-4; J gene: TRBJ2-7; clone size: many; CDR3 protein: CASSFLGSHEQYF
V gene: TRBV2; J gene: TRBJ1-5; clone size: few; CDR3 protein: CASSVDSSNQPQHF
V gene: TRBV7-3; J gene: TRBJ2-1; clone size: many; CDR3 protein: CASSLTDRGGNEQFF
V gene: TRBV20-1; J gene: TRBJ1-1; clone size: NA; CDR3 protein: CSAREGSTEAFF
V gene: TRBV5-1; J gene: TRBJ2-5; clone size: few; CDR3 protein: CASSSDRGVSETQYF
V gene: TRBV7-2; J gene: TRBJ2-2; clone size: few; CDR3 protein: CASSRDGQLVTAGELFF
V gene: TRBV7-2; J gene: TRBJ2-1; clone size: many; CDR3 protein: CASSLYGGEQFF
V gene: TRBV10-3; J gene: TRBJ1-1; clone size: few; CDR3 protein: CAISEGATGGAGLITEAFF
V gene: TRBV16; J gene: TRBJ2-7; clone size: NA; CDR3 protein: CASSQSSGSIYEQYF
V gene: TRBV2; J gene: TRBJ2-7; clone size: few; CDR3 protein: CASKRTTEQYF
V gene: TRBV9; J gene: TRBJ2-7; clone size: few; CDR3 protein: CASSATGRPGYEQYF
V gene: TRBV20-1; J gene: TRBJ1-5; clone size: NA; CDR3 protein: CSAAGYRQPQHF
V gene: TRBV27; J gene: TRBJ1-5; clone size: NA; CDR3 protein: CASSFSAGRGNQPQHF
V gene: TRBV18; J gene: TRBJ2-4; clone size: NA; CDR3 protein: CASSPSPAKNIQYF
V gene: TRBV4-1; J gene: TRBJ2-3; clone size: NA; CDR3 protein: CASSQLSTDTQYF
V gene: TRBV12-3/TRBV12-4; J gene: TRBJ2-7; clone size: few; CDR3 protein: CASSGTGWVKQYF
V gene: TRBV27; J gene: TRBJ1-5; clone size: few; CDR3 protein: CASSHDPGNQPQHF